A selection of T cell receptor beta chains follows, all from one sample in a study of T cell responses to AZD1222 COVID-19 vaccine. Profiling relied on immunoSEQ multiplex PCR, and the TCRdb table lists in-frame clones only, not all of them. The sample lists about 160,000 clones; roughly 90% were seen once. Sample: peripheral blood, taken on day 0 of AZD1222 vaccination. The source is an adult in good health. Both conserved end residues are trimmed from each CDR3.

TRBJ1-2 | TRBV5-1 | ASSLTGTGFYGYT
TRBJ1-1 | TRBV5-1 | ASSSGQGSKKNTEAF
TRBJ2-3 | TRBV29-1 | SVEGADTQY
TRBJ1-5 | TRBV15 | ATSRDQLGYNQPQH
TRBJ2-3 | TRBV7-9 | ASSLGLGSTDTQY
TRBJ2-1 | TRBV30 | AWSVLGQGEQF
TRBJ1-1 | TRBV12-3/TRBV12-4 | ASSSTGGPEAF
TRBJ1-3 | TRBV5-1 | ASSTDTGNTIY
TRBJ2-5 | TRBV28 | ASTTYSGGTGALETQY
TRBJ1-2 | TRBV28 | ASSPDRLKSYGYT
TRBJ2-7 | TRBV7-6 | ASSLEGAGGPGGAYEQY
TRBJ2-1 | TRBV28 | ASNRRGRNEQF
TRBJ2-7 | TRBV5-1 | ASSEGLAGNYEQY
TRBJ2-1 | TRBV5-1 | ASSPAGSRSSYNEQF
TRBJ2-1 | TRBV27 | ASSLRENEQF
TRBJ2-3 | TRBV19 | ASSIAQGDTQY
TRBJ2-7 | TRBV4-2 | ASSQVGSSYEQY
TRBJ2-5 | TRBV29-1 | SVSSGLAEGYQETQY
TRBJ2-3 | TRBV19 | ASSMQGKGTDTQY
TRBJ1-2 | TRBV5-6 | ASSLGQGFYGYT
TRBJ1-6 | TRBV3-1/TRBV3-2 | ASSHYAGTKGSPLH
TRBJ2-7 | TRBV14 | ASSQTGTSGGRQY
TRBJ1-6 | TRBV2 | ASRTGRITSPLH
TRBJ2-1 | TRBV19 | ASSLGAGAPYNEQF
TRBJ1-6 | TRBV6-5 | ASSYRTGYNSPLH
TRBJ2-2 | TRBV28 | ASSPRAVSGELF
TRBJ2-7 | TRBV27 | PPLALKY